Shown below are 23 T cell receptor beta chains from a single sample sequenced in a study of cytomegalovirus exposure and HLA in healthy donors. The PCR employed 60 Vbeta primers together with 13 Jbeta primers. TCRdb's copy holds only in-frame clones and misses some; the assay was immunoSEQ multiplex PCR. The sample contains around 140,000 clones, about two thirds of which appear only once. Sequenced input: PBMCs. All receptors derive from a man aged 50 to 59 in good health and CMV-seropositive.

This chain uses TRBV28 with TRBJ1-5; TRBD1 matches at 7 bases. Unmatched junction bases numbered 3, after V lost 7 bases and J lost 6 bases. This CDR3 comprises 12 residues. Per the germline V gene, CDR1 is MDHEN and CDR2 is SYDVKM. The CDR3 DNA sequence: TGTGCCAGCATGACAGGGAGTCAGCCCCAGCATTTT. Translating it yields CASMTGSQPQHF.

The rearrangement joins TRBV19 to TRBJ2-1; 9 bases map to TRBD2. CDR1 LNHDA and CDR2 SQIVND come from the germline V gene (reference sequence). V shed 3 bases, J shed 4 bases, and the junction held 1 base outside the gene matches. This CDR3 has 14 amino acids. In nucleotides, the CDR3 is TGTGCCAGTAGTATGCGGGAGGGGTACAATGAGCAGTTCTTC. Residues: CASSMREGYNEQFF.

The V gene is TRBV29-1, the J gene TRBJ2-5; TRBD2 might be the D (6 bases). The V end was cut by 7 bases, the J end by 2 bases, with 11 bases between. This CDR3 contains 12 residues. Germline loops: CDR1 SQVTM, CDR2 ANQGSEA. This chain's CDR3 is CSAYRGQETQYF. Written as DNA, the CDR3 is TGCAGCGCCTACCGGGGGCAAGAGACCCAGTACTTC.

The CDR3: CASSRRRGMDYGYTF. The DNA for the CDR3 is TGTGCCAGCAGTCGGAGGAGGGGTATGGACTATGGCTACACCTTC. The chain has TRBV5-6 and TRBJ1-2; the D gene is possibly TRBD1 (5 bases). Germline assignment: CDR1 SGHDT and CDR2 YYEEEE. V gave up 5 bases and J gave up 3 bases, with 17 bases separating them. This CDR3 has 15 residues.

This clone has more than one count but fewer than ten. The chain is built from TRBV6-5 and TRBJ2-7, with a weak D call TRBD1 (6 bases). This CDR3 spans 14 amino acids. V was cut by 0 bases and J by 2 bases, with 8 bases left in between. Germline CDR1 and CDR2: MNHEY and SVGAGI. CDR3 in amino acids: CASSYSGDTYEQYF. CDR3 DNA sequence: TGTGCCAGCAGTTACTCGGGGGACACCTACGAGCAGTACTTC.

The CDR3 sequence is CASSVLATTDTQYF. The CDR3 DNA reads as TGTGCCAGCAGTGTCCTAGCGACCACAGATACGCAGTATTTT. This chain joins TRBV2 and TRBJ2-3; maybe TRBD2 (6 bases). V dropped 4 bases and J dropped 2 bases, with 10 bases sitting between them. Germline V gene sequence: CDR1 SNHLY, CDR2 FYNNEI. This CDR3 has 14 amino acids.

Notes on this clone: This sample includes further DNA sequences coding for the same CDR3. CDR3 DNA: TGTGCCACCAAGTCCGGGGGAAGGGGCTATAACTATGGCTACACCTTC. Translating it yields CATKSGGRGYNYGYTF. The rearrangement uses TRBV19 and TRBJ1-2; TRBD1 is a possible D gene (5 bases). There are 16 residues in the CDR3. V lost 10 bases and J 1 base, leaving 22 bases between the germline ends. Germline CDR1 is LNHDA and CDR2 is SQIVND (reference sequence).

The V and J genes are TRBV6-4 and TRBJ2-1; possibly TRBD1 for D (6 bases). The CDR3 loop spans 16 amino acids. CDR1 and CDR2 (germline): MRHNA, SNTAGT. Trimming stripped 3 bases from V and 4 bases from J, with 16 bases between. The CDR3 spells CASSDVGQRSYNEQFF. Here the CDR3 DNA reads TGTGCCAGCAGTGATGTGGGACAAAGGTCTTACAATGAGCAGTTCTTC.

This rearrangement joins TRBV4-2 to TRBJ2-1, with 8 bases aligning to TRBD2. The V gene's germline CDR1 is LGHNA and CDR2 YNFKEQ. After removal of 2 bases from V and 10 bases from J, the junction contained 19 bases not matched to a gene. The CDR3 spans 18 residues. The CDR3 nucleotides read TGTGCCAGCAGCCAAAGAGGGGGATTGCTAGCGGGCGGAGGGGAGCAGTTCTTC. This encodes CASSQRGGLLAGGGEQFF.

This clone has just one count. The V and J genes are TRBV9 and TRBJ2-5; 7 nucleotides agree with TRBD2. This CDR3 is built from 16 residues. Germline lookup yields CDR1 SGDLS and CDR2 YYNGEE. V dropped 4 bases and J dropped 5; count of bases not matched to a gene: 14. This CDR3 reads CASSQSGEEGRETQYF. The CDR3 DNA sequence: TGTGCCAGCAGCCAAAGCGGGGAGGAGGGACGGGAGACCCAGTACTTC.

V is TRBV19 and J is TRBJ2-2; 8 bases match TRBD2. With 6 bases clipped from V and 4 bases from J, the junction kept 10 bases outside the gene matches. Germline lookup yields CDR1 LNHDA and CDR2 SQIVND (reference sequence). The CDR3 extends over 16 amino acids. As DNA, the CDR3 is TGTGCCAGTAGAGGAGCGGGGGCCCCCTCCACCGGGGAGCTGTTTTTT. Its protein product is CASRGAGAPSTGELFF.

CDR3 sequence reads: CAISDYGQANQPQHF. CDR3 nucleotides: TGTGCCATCAGTGACTACGGACAGGCTAATCAGCCCCAGCATTTT. The chain uses TRBV10-3 and TRBJ1-5, with 7 positions matching TRBD1. The CDR3 is made up of 15 amino acids. Unmatched junction bases numbered 6, after V lost 3 bases and J lost 4 bases. Germline lookup yields CDR1 ENHRY and CDR2 SYGVKD.

The J gene is TRBJ2-1, the V gene TRBV29-1; 7 positions agree with TRBD2. The CDR3 has 16 residues. The ends lost 1 base at V and 4 bases at J; junction bases unmatched: 10. Looked up from germline, CDR1 is SQVTM and CDR2 is ANQGSEA. The CDR3 sequence: CSVEGGLAVAYNEQFF. The CDR3 DNA follows: TGCAGCGTTGAAGGAGGCCTAGCGGTAGCTTACAATGAGCAGTTCTTC.

J is TRBJ1-1 and V is TRBV6-1, with D unclear. Germline V lookup: CDR1 MNHNS, CDR2 SASEGT. This CDR3 has 11 residues. Trimming stripped 6 bases from V and 7 bases from J, with 9 bases between. CDR3 protein: CASREVNEAFF. CDR3 bases: TGTGCCAGCAGGGAGGTGAATGAAGCTTTCTTT.

The J gene is TRBJ2-2, the V gene TRBV6-6; a possible D gene is TRBD2 (6 bases). The germline V gene encodes CDR1 MNHNY and CDR2 SVGAGI (reference sequence). With 6 bases removed from V and 5 bases from J, the gap between germline ends came to 16 bases. This CDR3 spans 15 amino acids. As DNA, the CDR3 is TGTGCCAGCAGCCTCGGGGGATTAGCGACCGGGGAGCTGTTTTTT. It encodes CASSLGGLATGELFF.

The chain links TRBV18 to TRBJ1-1; D not resolved. Germline lookup yields CDR1 KGHSH and CDR2 LQKENI. V was clipped by 1 base and J by 7 bases, with 13 bases between them. The CDR3 spans 14 residues. CDR3 sequence reads: CASSPLQRNFEAFF. The CDR3 DNA reads as TGTGCCAGCTCACCACTACAGCGGAACTTTGAAGCTTTCTTT.

The chain uses TRBV18 and TRBJ1-2; 7 bases agree with TRBD1. CDR3 length: 15 residues. The V gene's germline CDR1 is KGHSH and CDR2 LQKENI. After removal of 3 bases from V and 4 bases from J, the junction contained 8 bases not matched to a gene. CDR3 in amino acids: CASSPNRDSLYGYTF. Here the CDR3 DNA reads TGTGCCAGCTCACCTAACCGGGACAGTCTCTATGGCTACACCTTC.

V usage is TRBV27 and J usage is TRBJ2-5; tentatively, D is TRBD2 (6 bases). V was cut by 5 bases and J by 2 bases, with 15 bases left in between. Per germline, CDR1 MNHEY and CDR2 SMNVEV (reference sequence). The length of the CDR3 is 15 residues. The chain's CDR3 is CASSPRAGTQETQYF. CDR3 bases: TGTGCCAGCAGTCCTAGGGCCGGGACTCAAGAGACCCAGTACTTC.

The chain is built from TRBV2 and TRBJ1-2, with 8 bases fitting TRBD1. Germline V gene sequence: CDR1 SNHLY, CDR2 FYNNEI. Losses at the gene ends were 6 bases for V and 2 bases for J; bases not matched to a gene: 2. The CDR3 runs to 13 residues. Here the CDR3 reads CASSGQGNYGYTF. CDR3 DNA sequence: TGTGCCAGCAGCGGACAGGGCAACTATGGCTACACCTTC.

The chain links TRBV4-1 to TRBJ2-1; D perhaps matches TRBD2 (5 bases). This CDR3 spans 16 amino acids. V was trimmed by 1 base and J by 5 bases, leaving 15 bases between them. Germline lookup yields CDR1 MGHRA and CDR2 YSYEKL. The CDR3 DNA is TGCGCCAGCAGCCAAGGGGTGGGAGACCCCCACAATGAGCAGTTCTTC. It translates to CASSQGVGDPHNEQFF.

This clone has at least ten counts. The chain recombines TRBV6-1 with TRBJ1-1; 9 bases align to TRBD1. This CDR3 is 15 amino acids long. The V and J ends lost 5 bases and 6 bases, in that order; junction bases with no gene match: 10. CDR1 MNHNS and CDR2 SASEGT come from the germline V gene. CDR3 residues: CASSSQAQGAAEAFF. Here the CDR3 DNA reads TGTGCCAGCAGTTCCCAAGCACAGGGGGCCGCTGAAGCTTTCTTT.

The chain recombines TRBV6-6 with TRBJ1-6, with D perhaps matching TRBD1 (5 bases). V lost 4 bases and J 3 bases, leaving 7 bases between the germline ends. CDR1 and CDR2 (germline): MNHNY, SVGAGI (reference sequence). CDR3 length equals 14 residues. CDR3 region: CASSSGIYNSPLHF. As DNA, the CDR3 is TGTGCCAGCAGTTCAGGGATCTATAATTCACCCCTCCACTTT.

To note about this clone: The same CDR3 also results from other DNA sequences found in this sample. The rearrangement links TRBV27 to TRBJ2-7; D may be TRBD2 (7 bases). With 2 bases removed from V and 3 bases from J, the gap between germline ends came to 11 bases. The CDR3 extends over 14 amino acids. Germline V gene sequence: CDR1 MNHEY, CDR2 SMNVEV (reference sequence). CDR3 sequence (DNA): TGTGCCAGCAGTTTACGGGGGGCACACTACGAGCAGTACTTC. The encoded protein is CASSLRGAHYEQYF.